This T cell receptor (beta chain) was sequenced during a study of T cells in Graves' hyperthyroidism and ophthalmopathy. Study conclusions and caveats: Stable hyperthyroidism and ophthalmopathy were separated using 13 V-J signatures. Most thyroid-expanded clonotypes above 0.001 were also found in blood.

This clonotype was recorded at least ten times. Antigen unknown. This CDR3 has 14 residues. Germline-derived CDR1 and CDR2 are WSHSY and SAAADI. V shed 5 bases and J shed 0 bases, with 10 bases lying between them. Amplified regions were TCR beta CDR3 sequences from RNA transcripts. First-round RT-PCR targeting the TCR CDR3 was performed with the HTBI primer set. TCRdb analysed the multiplex PCR reads with MiXCR anew, one entry per CDR3 protein. The table lists fewer than 650,000 distinct CDR3 sequences, 46% of them singletons. Exclusion of a patient resulted from uncontrolled infection, other autoimmune disease, pregnancy or lactation. Clinical symptoms, serum thyroxine, TRAb, thyroid ultrasound and orbital computed tomography informed diagnoses.

The sample comprised peripheral blood or thyroid tissue (not recorded which). The sequence was obtained from an adult woman with Graves' disease, either hyperthyroidism or ophthalmopathy (not recorded which). The chain links TRBV10-2 to TRBJ1-2; perhaps TRBD1 as D (5 bases). CDR3 nucleotide sequence: TGCGCCAGCAGTCCTGACAGCCCTAACTATGGCTACACCTTC. This sequence encodes CASSPDSPNYGYTF.